These 29 T cell receptor beta chains were all obtained from the same sample, sequenced in a study of blood T cell repertoires in COVID-19. TCRdb keeps only in-frame clones here, not all; method: immunoSEQ multiplex PCR. Found here are some 250,000 clones, approximately 83% of them singletons; the top ten hold about 3.3%. Sequencing used PBMCs or T cells enriched from blood (not recorded which). These receptors all come from a woman aged 40 to 55 with acute COVID-19.

CDR3 DNA: TGTGCCAGTACAGGGGGCCTGAATCAGCCCCAGCATTTT. This encodes CASTGGLNQPQHF. J is TRBJ1-5 and V is TRBV19; 8 bases are a match to TRBD1. The CDR3 covers 13 residues. The ends lost 7 bases at V and 4 bases at J; junction bases unmatched: 3. Germline assignment: CDR1 LNHDA and CDR2 SQIVND (reference sequence).

V is TRBV12-3 or TRBV12-4 and J is TRBJ2-7, with 7 positions matching TRBD2. V lost 10 bases, J lost 7 bases, and 13 bases stayed unmatched. The CDR3 is 13 residues long. CDR3 sequence (DNA): TGTGCCACCGGGCGGGAGAACTCGGGGGAGCAGTACTTC. It encodes CATGRENSGEQYF.

The V and J genes are TRBV14 and TRBJ2-7, with 11 positions matching TRBD2. The CDR3 is 14 residues long. Germline V gene sequence: CDR1 SGHDN, CDR2 FVKESK. V was pared by 2 bases and J by 9 bases, with 6 bases of the junction left unmatched. The CDR3 nucleotides read TGTGCCAGCAGCCAATCTGGGACTAGCGGCCGGCAGTACTTC. Translating it yields CASSQSGTSGRQYF.

The sample holds one count of this clone. The chain links TRBV7-2 to TRBJ1-5; no clear D gene. The length of the CDR3 is 14 residues. V shed 2 bases and J shed 8 bases, with 13 bases lying between them. CDR1 and CDR2 (germline): SGHTA, FQGNSA. The CDR3 DNA follows: TGTGCCAGCAGCTTAACATCGGCCGAGGAGCCCCAGCATTTT. As protein: CASSLTSAEEPQHF.

The chain is built from TRBV7-6 and TRBJ1-1, with TRBD1 identical over 8 bases. The CDR3 is 13 amino acids. With V trimmed by 8 bases and J by 5 bases, 7 bases remained unmatched. CDR1 and CDR2 (germline): SGHVS, FNYEAQ. The CDR3 is CASSNRGKTEAFF. The CDR3 DNA follows: TGTGCCAGCTCTAACAGGGGGAAAACTGAAGCTTTCTTT.

V usage is TRBV6-1 and J usage is TRBJ2-7; 7 positions agree with TRBD1. This CDR3 has 17 residues. The ends lost 1 base at V and 3 bases at J; junction bases unmatched: 12. Germline lookup yields CDR1 MNHNS and CDR2 SASEGT. CDR3 sequence (DNA): TGTGCCAGCAGTGAAGACACACCCCGGGACAGAATCTACGAGCAGTACTTC. This sequence encodes CASSEDTPRDRIYEQYF.

The chain is built from TRBV27 and TRBJ2-1; D might be TRBD1 (5 bases). V lost 3 bases, J lost 2 bases, and 8 bases lay in between. Per germline, CDR1 MNHEY and CDR2 SMNVEV (reference sequence). The CDR3 is 14 residues long. CDR3 loop: CASSLQGPYNEQFF. For the CDR3, the DNA is TGTGCCAGCAGTTTGCAGGGCCCCTACAATGAGCAGTTCTTC.

J is TRBJ2-2 and V is TRBV5-1; 7 positions agree with TRBD1. CDR1 and CDR2 (germline): SGHRS, YFSETQ. The CDR3 consists of 15 residues. Trimming removed 4 bases from V and 0 bases from J; junction bases left unmatched: 3. This CDR3 reads CASSTGQTNTGELFF. The CDR3 nucleotides are TGCGCCAGCAGCACGGGACAGACGAACACCGGGGAGCTGTTTTTT. The full variable domain, its missing parts supplied by reference TRBV5-1 and TRBJ2-2, is KAGVTQTPRYLIKTRGQQVTLSCSPISGHRSVSWYQQTPGQGLQFLFEYFSETQRNKGNFPGRFSGRQFSNSRSEMNVSTLELGDSALYLCASSTGQTNTGELFFGEGSRLTVL.

The chain uses TRBV29-1 and TRBJ2-3; no firm D call. Trimming removed 4 bases at V and 6 bases at J, with 11 bases between. This CDR3 comprises 12 residues. Germline assignment: CDR1 SQVTM and CDR2 ANQGSEA. This CDR3 reads CSVGPSLDTQYF. The CDR3, as DNA: TGCAGCGTTGGGCCGTCGCTGGATACGCAGTATTTT.

The rearrangement links TRBV11-2 to TRBJ2-1; D ambiguous. CDR1 and CDR2 from the germline V gene are SGHAT and FQNNGV. This CDR3 is 15 amino acids long. V was shortened by 0 bases and J by 4 bases, with 10 bases between the two germline ends. This chain's CDR3 is CASSLDRVSYNEQFF. The CDR3 DNA is TGTGCCAGCAGCTTAGACCGAGTTTCTTACAATGAGCAGTTCTTC.

V usage is TRBV19 and J usage is TRBJ2-1; maybe TRBD2 (6 bases). Germline V CDR1 and CDR2: LNHDA, SQIVND (reference sequence). Trimming took off 6 bases at V and 5 bases at J, with 14 bases between the two ends. The CDR3 totals 14 residues. CDR3 amino acids: CASRKSGGDNEQFF. In nucleotides, the CDR3 is TGTGCCAGTAGAAAATCCGGAGGGGACAATGAGCAGTTCTTC.

J is TRBJ1-4 and V is TRBV3-1 (or the pseudogene TRBV3-2); TRBD1 might be the D (5 bases). CDR3 size: 15 residues. Between the trimmed V and J ends, which lost 1 base and 8 bases, there was a span of 14 bases. Germline values: CDR1 LGHDT, CDR2 YNNKEL (reference sequence). The CDR3 sequence: CASSQVSGSNEKLFF. CDR3 nucleotide sequence: TGTGCCAGCAGCCAAGTTTCAGGGTCGAACGAAAAACTGTTTTTT.

V gene TRBV30 combines with J gene TRBJ1-6, with D tentatively TRBD1 (6 bases). CDR1 and CDR2 (germline): GTSNPN, SVGIG (reference sequence). The CDR3 consists of 15 residues. V lost 0 bases and J lost 7, with 13 bases in between. CDR3 sequence: CAWSVGQGGNSPLHF. The CDR3 region has the DNA TGTGCCTGGAGTGTAGGTCAAGGGGGAAATTCACCCCTCCACTTT.

The CDR3 loop reads CAWTGGRGTEAFF. For the CDR3, the DNA is TGTGCCTGGACAGGGGGCCGTGGCACTGAAGCTTTCTTT. The chain has TRBV30 and TRBJ1-1, with TRBD1 identical over 8 bases. There are 13 residues in the CDR3. Germline trimming cut 4 bases from V and 4 bases from J; bases unmatched to any gene: 5. Germline V gives CDR1 GTSNPN, CDR2 SVGIG (reference sequence).

V is TRBV7-2 and J is TRBJ2-7; TRBD1 is a possible D gene (6 bases). The ends were cut back, 10 bases at V and 4 bases at J, with 14 bases in the middle. Germline V gene lookup returns CDR1 SGHTA and CDR2 FQGNSA. The CDR3 runs 12 residues. Here the CDR3 DNA reads TGTGCCACCATGACCAGGGGTTACGAGCAGTACTTC. It specifies CATMTRGYEQYF. Together with reference TRBV7-2 and TRBJ2-7, the CDR3 gives the full variable domain: GAGVSQSPSNKVTEKGKDVELRCDPISGHTALYWYRQSLGQGLEFLIYFQGNSAPDKSGLPSDRFSAERTGGSVSTLTIQRTQQEDSAVYLCATMTRGYEQYFGPGTRLTVT.

V and J are TRBV5-1 and TRBJ2-7, with TRBD2 identical over 10 bases. CDR3 length equals 19 residues. V gave up 5 bases and J gave up 3 bases; unmatched junction bases: 20. Germline V lookup: CDR1 SGHRS, CDR2 YFSETQ. The CDR3 nucleotides read TGCGCCAGCAGACGAGCGGGGAGCGGGAGGGCCGGAGATGTCTACGAGCAGTACTTC. Translating it yields CASRRAGSGRAGDVYEQYF. The full variable domain, its missing parts supplied by reference TRBV5-1 and TRBJ2-7, is KAGVTQTPRYLIKTRGQQVTLSCSPISGHRSVSWYQQTPGQGLQFLFEYFSETQRNKGNFPGRFSGRQFSNSRSEMNVSTLELGDSALYLCASRRAGSGRAGDVYEQYFGPGTRLTVT.

V and J are TRBV6-1 and TRBJ2-1; 10 bases line up with TRBD2. The V segment lost 2 bases and the J segment 9 bases; nucleotides outside the gene matches: 13. The germline gives CDR1 MNHNS, CDR2 SASEGT. This CDR3 contains 17 residues. CDR3 residues: CASSERFVRLAGAEQFF. Here the CDR3 DNA reads TGTGCCAGCAGTGAACGCTTTGTTCGGCTAGCGGGAGCTGAGCAGTTCTTC.

This clone was seen once. The chain joins TRBV11-2 to TRBJ2-3, with 9 nucleotides matching TRBD2. V shed 5 bases, J shed 1 base, and the junction held 10 bases outside the gene matches. Germline-derived CDR1 and CDR2 are SGHAT and FQNNGV. The CDR3 spans 17 residues. The CDR3 loop reads CASSPRLAAGGTDTQYF. The CDR3 nucleotides are TGTGCCAGCAGCCCTCGACTAGCGGCAGGGGGCACAGATACGCAGTATTTT.

The J gene is TRBJ2-3, the V gene TRBV15; TRBD1 might be the D (5 bases). Per the germline V gene, CDR1 is LNHNV and CDR2 is YYDKDF (reference sequence). The CDR3 is made up of 18 amino acids. The V gene lost 2 bases and the J gene lost 0 bases, with 18 bases spanning the gap. DNA for the CDR3: TGTGCCACCAGCAGACGGTTGACAGCGTCTACTAGCACAGATACGCAGTATTTT. This gives the protein CATSRRLTASTSTDTQYF.

The rearrangement links TRBV10-1 to TRBJ2-3; 8 bases map to TRBD2. V shed 10 bases, J shed 4 bases, and the junction held 13 bases outside the gene matches. CDR3 length: 15 residues. The germline V gene has CDR1 WNHNN and CDR2 SYGVQD (reference sequence). In DNA form, the CDR3 reads TGCGCCACCTCCTCCGGGACTAGTAGGGCAGATACGCAGTATTTT. Amino acid sequence: CATSSGTSRADTQYF.

This clone is a singleton in its sample. This chain connects TRBV5-1 to TRBJ1-6, with 10 bases matching TRBD1. Trimming took 0 bases from V and 10 from J; bases not matched to a gene: 7. Germline loops: CDR1 SGHRS, CDR2 YFSETQ. CDR3 length: 16 amino acids. The CDR3 reads CASSLAGTGVGSPLHF. CDR3 DNA: TGCGCCAGCAGCTTGGCCGGGACAGGGGTTGGGTCACCCCTCCACTTT.

The genes are TRBV10-3 and TRBJ2-1; 15 bases agree with TRBD2. CDR3 size: 17 residues. Germline lookup yields CDR1 ENHRY and CDR2 SYGVKD. After removal of 10 bases from V and 2 bases from J, the junction contained 9 bases not matched to a gene. The CDR3 region has the DNA TGTGCCAAGACGGGACTAGCGGGAGGATGGGCCTACAATGAGCAGTTCTTC. It translates to CAKTGLAGGWAYNEQFF.

The gene calls are TRBV6-5 and TRBJ2-7, with TRBD1 matching 12 bases. Germline trimming cut 8 bases from V and 6 bases from J; bases unmatched to any gene: 8. In germline, CDR1 is MNHEY, CDR2 SVGAGI. This CDR3 comprises 14 residues. CDR3 bases: TGTGCCAGCTCGGCCCGGGACAGGGGGCGCGAGCAGTACTTC. Its translation is CASSARDRGREQYF.

This chain joins TRBV13 and TRBJ2-7, with D possibly TRBD2 on 5 matching bases. Between the trimmed V and J ends, which lost 2 bases and 0 bases, there was a span of 11 bases. Germline V gene sequence: CDR1 PRHDT, CDR2 FYEKMQ (reference sequence). The CDR3 totals 15 residues. The CDR3 DNA reads as TGTGCCAGCAGCTTAAGTTCGGGGAGCTCCTACGAGCAGTACTTC. Protein: CASSLSSGSSYEQYF.

The rearrangement joins TRBV7-8 to TRBJ2-3, with TRBD2 matching over 9 bases. J gave up 1 base and V 1 base, and 6 bases lay outside the gene matches. Per the germline V gene, CDR1 is SGHVS and CDR2 is FQNEAQ. The CDR3 runs to 17 residues. The CDR3 DNA reads TGTGCCAGCAGCTTAGGCGGGGGGGCTTTTGGCACAGATACGCAGTATTTT. Protein product: CASSLGGGAFGTDTQYF.

The V and J genes are TRBV10-3 and TRBJ2-1; TRBD2 might be the D (5 bases). Germline loops: CDR1 ENHRY, CDR2 SYGVKD. The ends were cut back, 7 bases at V and 1 base at J, with 14 bases in the middle. This CDR3 is built from 15 residues. CDR3 nucleotides: TGTGCCATCACTGCTGACGAGCGGTCCTACAATGAGCAGTTCTTC. It codes for CAITADERSYNEQFF.

This chain joins TRBV4-2 and TRBJ1-1; D might be TRBD1 (5 bases). The CDR3 has 16 amino acids. Germline-derived CDR1 and CDR2 are LGHNA and YNFKEQ. Deletions cut 0 bases from V and 5 bases from J, with 16 bases between. CDR3 coding DNA: TGTGCCAGCAGCCAAGAGGTTCAGGGCTTACGAACTGAAGCTTTCTTT. It encodes CASSQEVQGLRTEAFF.

The genes are TRBV27 and TRBJ1-6; D unclear. The germline gives CDR1 MNHEY, CDR2 SMNVEV (reference sequence). Between the trimmed V and J ends, which lost 2 bases and 13 bases, there was a span of 6 bases. The CDR3 totals 11 residues. The CDR3 sequence is CASSLGGPLHF. The CDR3 DNA reads TGTGCCAGCAGTTTAGGAGGGCCCCTCCACTTT.

In its sample, this clone was seen many times. This chain links TRBV10-1 with TRBJ2-1; 16 bases map to TRBD2. CDR3 length: 17 residues. Germline CDR1 reads WNHNN; CDR2 reads SYGVQD (reference sequence). Trimming at V came to 4 bases and at J to 10 bases, leaving 10 bases not matched to a gene. CDR3 amino acids: CASSGGTSGRAIWEQFF. The CDR3 nucleotides read TGCGCCAGCAGTGGCGGGACTAGCGGGAGGGCCATTTGGGAGCAGTTCTTC.